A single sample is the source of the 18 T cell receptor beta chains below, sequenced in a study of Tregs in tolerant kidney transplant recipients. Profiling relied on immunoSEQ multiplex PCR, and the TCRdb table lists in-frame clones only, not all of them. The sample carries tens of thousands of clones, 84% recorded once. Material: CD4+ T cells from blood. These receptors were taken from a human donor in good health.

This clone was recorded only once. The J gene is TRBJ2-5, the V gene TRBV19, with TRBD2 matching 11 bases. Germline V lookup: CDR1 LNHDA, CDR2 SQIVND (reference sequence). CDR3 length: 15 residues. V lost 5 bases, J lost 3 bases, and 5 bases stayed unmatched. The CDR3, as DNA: TGTGCCAGTAGTGTCGGTAGCGGGAGGGAAGAGACCCAGTACTTC. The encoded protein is CASSVGSGREETQYF.

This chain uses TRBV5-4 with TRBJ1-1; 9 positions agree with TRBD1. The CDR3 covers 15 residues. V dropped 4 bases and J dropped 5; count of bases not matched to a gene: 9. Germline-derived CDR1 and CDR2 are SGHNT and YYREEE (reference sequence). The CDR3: CASSPTGGQKTEAFF. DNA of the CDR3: TGTGCCAGCAGCCCGACAGGGGGTCAGAAAACTGAAGCTTTCTTT.

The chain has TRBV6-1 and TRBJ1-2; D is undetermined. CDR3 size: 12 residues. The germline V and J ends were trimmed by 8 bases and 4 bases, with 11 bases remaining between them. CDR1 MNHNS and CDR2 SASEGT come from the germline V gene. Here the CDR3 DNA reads TGTGCCAGCTGTAGGATTGGCTATGGCTACACCTTC. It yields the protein CASCRIGYGYTF.

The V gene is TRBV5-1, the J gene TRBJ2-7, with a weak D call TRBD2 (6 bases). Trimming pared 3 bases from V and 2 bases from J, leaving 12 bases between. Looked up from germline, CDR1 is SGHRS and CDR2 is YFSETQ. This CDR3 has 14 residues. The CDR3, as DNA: TGCGCCAGCAGCTGGGGGGACGGGACCTACGAGCAGTACTTC. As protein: CASSWGDGTYEQYF.

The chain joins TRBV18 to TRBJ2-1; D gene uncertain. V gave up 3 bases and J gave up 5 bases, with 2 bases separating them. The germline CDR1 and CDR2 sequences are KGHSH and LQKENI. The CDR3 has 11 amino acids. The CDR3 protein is CASSPNNEQFF. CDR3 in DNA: TGTGCCAGCTCACCCAACAATGAGCAGTTCTTC.

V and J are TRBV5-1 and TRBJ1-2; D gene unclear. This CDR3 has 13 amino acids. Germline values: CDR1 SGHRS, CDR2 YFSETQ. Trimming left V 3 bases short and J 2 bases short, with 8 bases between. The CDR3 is CASSYSANYGYTF. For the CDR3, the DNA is TGCGCCAGCAGCTACTCAGCAAACTATGGCTACACCTTC.

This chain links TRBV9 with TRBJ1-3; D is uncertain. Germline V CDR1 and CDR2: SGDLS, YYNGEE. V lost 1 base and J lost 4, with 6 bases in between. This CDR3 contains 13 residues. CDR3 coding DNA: TGTGCCAGCAGCGTATATGTAGGAAACACCATATATTTT. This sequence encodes CASSVYVGNTIYF.

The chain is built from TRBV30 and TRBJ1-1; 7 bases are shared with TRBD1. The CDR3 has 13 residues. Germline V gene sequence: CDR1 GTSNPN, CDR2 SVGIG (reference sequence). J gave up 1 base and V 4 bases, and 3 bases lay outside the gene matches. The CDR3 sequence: CAWTRDRNTEAFF. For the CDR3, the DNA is TGTGCCTGGACCCGGGACAGGAACACTGAAGCTTTCTTT.

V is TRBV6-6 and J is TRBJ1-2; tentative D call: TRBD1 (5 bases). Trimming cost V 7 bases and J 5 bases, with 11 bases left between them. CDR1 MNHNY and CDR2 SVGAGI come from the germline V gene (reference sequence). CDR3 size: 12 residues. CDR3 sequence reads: CASTQGDYGYTF. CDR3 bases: TGTGCCAGCACTCAGGGTGATTATGGCTACACCTTC.

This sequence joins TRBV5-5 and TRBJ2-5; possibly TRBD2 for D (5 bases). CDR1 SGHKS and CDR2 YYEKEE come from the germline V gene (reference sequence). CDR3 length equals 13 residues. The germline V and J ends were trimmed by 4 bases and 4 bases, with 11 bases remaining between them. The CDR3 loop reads CASSLPGIETQYF. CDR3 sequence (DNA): TGTGCCAGCAGCCTCCCGGGAATAGAGACCCAGTACTTC.

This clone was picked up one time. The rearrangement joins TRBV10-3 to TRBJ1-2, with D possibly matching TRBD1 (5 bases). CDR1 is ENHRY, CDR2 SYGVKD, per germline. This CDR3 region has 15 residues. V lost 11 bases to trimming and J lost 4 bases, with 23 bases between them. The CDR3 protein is CASSPADSSSYGYTF. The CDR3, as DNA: TGTGCCTCCTCCCCCGCCGACAGTTCCTCCTATGGCTACACCTTC.

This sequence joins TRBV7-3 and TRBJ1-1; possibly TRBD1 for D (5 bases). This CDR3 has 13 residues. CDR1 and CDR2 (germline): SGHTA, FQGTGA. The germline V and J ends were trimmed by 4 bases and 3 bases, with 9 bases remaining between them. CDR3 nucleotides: TGTGCCAGCAGCTCCTCCAGGGACACTGAAGCTTTCTTT. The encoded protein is CASSSSRDTEAFF. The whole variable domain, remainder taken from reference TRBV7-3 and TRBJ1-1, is GAGVSQTPSNKVTEKGKYVELRCDPISGHTALYWYRQSLGQGPEFLIYFQGTGAADDSGLPNDRFFAVRPEGSVSTLKIQRTERGDSAVYLCASSSSRDTEAFFGQGTRLTVV.

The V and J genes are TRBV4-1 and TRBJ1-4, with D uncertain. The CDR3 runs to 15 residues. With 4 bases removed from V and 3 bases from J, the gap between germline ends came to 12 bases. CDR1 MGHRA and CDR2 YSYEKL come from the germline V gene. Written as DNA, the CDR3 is TGCGCCAGCAGCCTAGGACTAGTGCCTAATGAAAAACTGTTTTTT. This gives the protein CASSLGLVPNEKLFF.

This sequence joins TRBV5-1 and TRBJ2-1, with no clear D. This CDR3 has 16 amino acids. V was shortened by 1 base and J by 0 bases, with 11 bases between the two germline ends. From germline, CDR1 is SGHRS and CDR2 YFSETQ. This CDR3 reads CASSLNAKSSYNEQFF. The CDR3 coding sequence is TGCGCCAGCAGCTTGAACGCGAAAAGCTCCTACAATGAGCAGTTCTTC.

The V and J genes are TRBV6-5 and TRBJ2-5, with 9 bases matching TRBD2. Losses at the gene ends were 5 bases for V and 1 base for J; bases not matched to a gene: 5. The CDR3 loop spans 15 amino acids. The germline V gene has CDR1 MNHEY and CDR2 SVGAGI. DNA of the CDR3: TGTGCCAGCAGTCAGCGGGGGGCATTCCAAGAGACCCAGTACTTC. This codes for CASSQRGAFQETQYF.

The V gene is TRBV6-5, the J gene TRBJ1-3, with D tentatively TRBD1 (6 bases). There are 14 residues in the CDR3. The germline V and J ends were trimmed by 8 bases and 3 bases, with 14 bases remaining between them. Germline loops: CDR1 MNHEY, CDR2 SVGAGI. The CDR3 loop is CASWRGGGGNTIYF. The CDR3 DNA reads TGTGCCAGCTGGAGGGGGGGCGGTGGAAACACCATATATTTT.

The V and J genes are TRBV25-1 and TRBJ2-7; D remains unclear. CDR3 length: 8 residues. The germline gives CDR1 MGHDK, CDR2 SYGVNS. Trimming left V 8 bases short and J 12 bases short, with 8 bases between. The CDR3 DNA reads TGTGCCAGCCCTTGGGGGTACTTC. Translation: CASPWGYF.

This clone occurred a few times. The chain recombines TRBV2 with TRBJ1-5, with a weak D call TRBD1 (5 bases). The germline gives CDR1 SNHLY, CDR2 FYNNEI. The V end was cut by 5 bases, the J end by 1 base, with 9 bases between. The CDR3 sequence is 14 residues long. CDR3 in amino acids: CASSSRQSNQPQHF. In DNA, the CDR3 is TGTGCCAGCAGTTCTAGACAGAGCAATCAGCCCCAGCATTTT.